This T cell receptor (beta chain) was found in a study of T cells in Graves' hyperthyroidism and ophthalmopathy. Trimming removed 4 bases from V and 5 bases from J, with 6 bases in between. There are 12 residues in the CDR3. Germline assignment: CDR1 MGHRA and CDR2 YSYEKL. Researchers amplified the TCR beta CDR3 regions from RNA transcripts. Carried out on the TCR CDR3, a first-round RT-PCR used the HTBI primer set. MiXCR, run by TCRdb on the multiplex PCR reads, gives a single entry per CDR3 protein. The table shows fewer than 200,000 distinct CDR3 sequences, with around 8.9% occurring only once. The receptor was isolated from a woman between 18 and 30 years old with Graves' hyperthyroidism that later progressed to Graves' ophthalmopathy. The specimen was blood. The chain links TRBV4-1 to TRBJ2-1, with D uncertain. The CDR3 spells CASSLSNNEQFF. The CDR3 DNA sequence: TGCGCCAGCAGCCTATCTAACAATGAGCAGTTCTTC.